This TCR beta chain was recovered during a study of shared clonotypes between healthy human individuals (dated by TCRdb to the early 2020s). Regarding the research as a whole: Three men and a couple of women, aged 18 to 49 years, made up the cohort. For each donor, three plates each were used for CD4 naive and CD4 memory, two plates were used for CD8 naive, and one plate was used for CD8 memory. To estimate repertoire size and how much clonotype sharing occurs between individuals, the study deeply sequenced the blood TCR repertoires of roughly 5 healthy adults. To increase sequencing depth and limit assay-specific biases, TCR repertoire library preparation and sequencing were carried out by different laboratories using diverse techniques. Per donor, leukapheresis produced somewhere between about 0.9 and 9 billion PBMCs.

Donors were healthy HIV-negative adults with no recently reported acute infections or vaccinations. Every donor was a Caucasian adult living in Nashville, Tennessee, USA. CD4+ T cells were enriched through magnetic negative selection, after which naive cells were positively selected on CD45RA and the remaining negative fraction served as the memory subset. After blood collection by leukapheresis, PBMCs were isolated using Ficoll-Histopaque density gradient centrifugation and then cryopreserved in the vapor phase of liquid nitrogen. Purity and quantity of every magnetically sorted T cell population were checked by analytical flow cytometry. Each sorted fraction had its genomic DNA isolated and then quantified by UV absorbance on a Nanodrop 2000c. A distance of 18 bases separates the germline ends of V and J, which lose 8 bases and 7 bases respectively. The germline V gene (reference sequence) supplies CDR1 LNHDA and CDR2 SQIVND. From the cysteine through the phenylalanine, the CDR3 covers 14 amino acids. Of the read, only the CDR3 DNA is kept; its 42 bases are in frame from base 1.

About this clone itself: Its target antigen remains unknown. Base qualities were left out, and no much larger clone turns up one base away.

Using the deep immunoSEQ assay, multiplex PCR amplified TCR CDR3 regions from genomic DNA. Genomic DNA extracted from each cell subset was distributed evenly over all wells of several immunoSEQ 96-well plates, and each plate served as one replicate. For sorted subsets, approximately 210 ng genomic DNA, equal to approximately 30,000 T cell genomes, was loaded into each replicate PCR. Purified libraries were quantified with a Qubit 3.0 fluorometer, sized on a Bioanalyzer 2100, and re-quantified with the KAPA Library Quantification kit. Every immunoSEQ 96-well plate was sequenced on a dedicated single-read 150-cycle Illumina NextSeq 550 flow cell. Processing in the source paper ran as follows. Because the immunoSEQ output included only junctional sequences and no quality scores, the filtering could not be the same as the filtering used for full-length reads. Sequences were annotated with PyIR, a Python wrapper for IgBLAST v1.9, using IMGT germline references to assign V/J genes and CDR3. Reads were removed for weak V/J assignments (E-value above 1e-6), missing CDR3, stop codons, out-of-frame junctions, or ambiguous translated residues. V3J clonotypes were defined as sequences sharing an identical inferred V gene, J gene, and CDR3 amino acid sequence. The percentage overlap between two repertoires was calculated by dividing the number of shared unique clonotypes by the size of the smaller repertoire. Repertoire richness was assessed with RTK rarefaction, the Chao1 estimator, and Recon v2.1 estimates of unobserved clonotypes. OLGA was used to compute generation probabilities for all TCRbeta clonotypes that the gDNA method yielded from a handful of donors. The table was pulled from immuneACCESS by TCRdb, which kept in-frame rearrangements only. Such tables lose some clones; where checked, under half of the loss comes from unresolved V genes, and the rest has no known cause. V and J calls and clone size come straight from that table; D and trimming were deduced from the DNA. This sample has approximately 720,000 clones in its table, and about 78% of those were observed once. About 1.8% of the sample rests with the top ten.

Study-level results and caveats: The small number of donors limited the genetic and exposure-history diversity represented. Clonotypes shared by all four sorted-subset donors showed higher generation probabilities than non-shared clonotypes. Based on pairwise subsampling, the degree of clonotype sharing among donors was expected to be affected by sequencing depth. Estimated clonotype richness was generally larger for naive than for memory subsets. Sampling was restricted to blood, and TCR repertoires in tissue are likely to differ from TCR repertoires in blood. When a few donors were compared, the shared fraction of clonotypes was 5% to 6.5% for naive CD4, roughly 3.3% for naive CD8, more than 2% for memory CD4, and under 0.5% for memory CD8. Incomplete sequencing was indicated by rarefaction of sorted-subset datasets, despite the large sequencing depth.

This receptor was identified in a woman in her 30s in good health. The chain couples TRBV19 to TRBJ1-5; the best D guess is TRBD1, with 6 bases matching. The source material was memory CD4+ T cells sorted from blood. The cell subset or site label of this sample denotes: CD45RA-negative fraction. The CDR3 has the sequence CASGSSGAGQPQHF. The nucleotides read TGTGCCAGTGGTAGCTCAGGGGCAGGACAGCCCCAGCATTTT.